This T cell receptor beta chain was sequenced during a study of blood T cells in healthy people across ages. Regarding the study as a whole: Naive CD4+ cells and diversity were both higher in long-lived donors than in aged donors.

V lost 6 bases and J 8 bases, leaving 17 bases between the germline ends. The CDR3 runs 13 residues. Germline V lookup: CDR1 DFQATT, CDR2 SNEGSKA (reference sequence). Sample-barcoded 5' priming and a J-beta primer mix drove a second PCR of 7 to 11 cycles. In TCRdb, the 5' RACE reads were re-called with MiXCR into one record per CDR3 protein. This table holds approximately 1,000,000 distinct CDR3 sequences, 35% to 40% found once. As to this clonotype: Antigen specificity is unknown.

This rearrangement joins TRBV20-1 to TRBJ2-1, with a possible D match to TRBD2 (5 bases). This TCR was sampled from a man between 18 and 35 years old in good health. Sequences were obtained from blood. The CDR3, as DNA: TGCAGTGCCTCCGACTTCTCGGAGGATGAGCAGTTCTTC. It is translated as CSASDFSEDEQFF.